This TCR beta chain was obtained from a study of blood T cells in healthy people across ages. As for the study in general: With template switching, about one barcoded beta molecule was captured per two T cells.

With regard to this clonotype: Its antigen is undetermined.

The study, taken as a whole, reports: Estimates of diversity drawn from one million T cells were considered underestimates.

This CDR3 region has 16 residues. Trimming took off 1 base at V and 3 bases at J, with 15 bases between the two ends. Germline CDR1 is SGHTA and CDR2 is FQGNSA. Primed by a sample-barcoded 5' primer and a J-beta primer mix, a second PCR proceeded for roughly 6 to 12 cycles. Each of the samples gave a minimum of 2.5 million paired-end reads that contained CDR3. TCRdb re-called the 5' RACE reads through MiXCR, storing one row per CDR3 protein. The sample carries some 1,800,000 distinct CDR3 sequences, about two fifths recorded once. V usage is TRBV7-2 and J usage is TRBJ1-1; D call uncertain. Sequencing was done on a sample of blood. This TCR was sampled from a human donor in good health. This CDR3 reads CASSLGPSRTYTEAFF. The CDR3 DNA reads TGTGCCAGCAGCTTAGGGCCGAGCAGGACCTACACTGAAGCTTTCTTT.